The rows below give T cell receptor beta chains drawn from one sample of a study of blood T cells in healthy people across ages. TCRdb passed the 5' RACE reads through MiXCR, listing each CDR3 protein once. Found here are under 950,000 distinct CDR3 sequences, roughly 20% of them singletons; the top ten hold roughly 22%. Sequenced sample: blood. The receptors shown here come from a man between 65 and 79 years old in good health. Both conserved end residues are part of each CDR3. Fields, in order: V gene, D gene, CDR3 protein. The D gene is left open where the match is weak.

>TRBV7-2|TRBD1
CASSPDRGPNQPQHF
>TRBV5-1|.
CASSLEGTANYGYTF
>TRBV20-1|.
CSAEGDATNEKLFF
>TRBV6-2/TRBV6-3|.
CASSYGQGFSTDTQYF
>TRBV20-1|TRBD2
CSAQNVGGGDHNEQFF
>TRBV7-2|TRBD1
CASSFVTGGNSPLHF
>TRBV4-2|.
CASSQTRAEGNYGYTF
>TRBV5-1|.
CASTRRGTNTNTGELFF
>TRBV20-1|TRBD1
CSATLDTGGSGYTF
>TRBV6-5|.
CASSYYRDLSTDTQYF
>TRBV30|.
CAWSVHSPDRYNEQFF
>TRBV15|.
CATSAQQGFSRISGANVLTF
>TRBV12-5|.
CASGPTGNTEAFF
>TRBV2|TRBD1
CASRPTGGSFDTQYF
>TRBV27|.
CASSFGGRVNEQFF
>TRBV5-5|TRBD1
CASSKDRGIGETQYF
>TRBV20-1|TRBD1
CSARDSLGTVNGYTF
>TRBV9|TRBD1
CASSPRTGAAYGYTF
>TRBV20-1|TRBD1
CSARGGDRVYNQPQHF
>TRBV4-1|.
CASSQDRSGPEAEQFF
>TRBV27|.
CASSSRDLEQFF
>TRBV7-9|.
CASSLVSGFNSPLHF
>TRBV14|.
CASSGWGYGYTF
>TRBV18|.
CASSRVSDTQYF
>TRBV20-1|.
CSAVPDMITQYF
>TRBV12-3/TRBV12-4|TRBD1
CVSSQGADTQYF
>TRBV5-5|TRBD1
CASSLRTGVVSGANVLTF
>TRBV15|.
CATSRDDTRGNQPQHF
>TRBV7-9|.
CASSRAGGDNQPQHF